The rows below give T cell receptor beta chains drawn from one sample of a study of Tregs in tolerant kidney transplant recipients. Assay used: immunoSEQ multiplex PCR; TCRdb lists only in-frame clones, some missing. Of about 64,000 clones in the sample, roughly 98% are singletons; the top ten hold around 0.34%. This specimen was Tregs from blood, taken before the transplant. The origin of the receptors is a human donor who received a combined kidney and bone marrow transplant. The CDR3 runs from the conserved cysteine through the conserved F or W.

V	length	J	CDR3
TRBV30	13	TRBJ2-3	CAWRAGTSILQYF
TRBV6-6	11	TRBJ2-7	CASSYLDEQYF
TRBV18	16	TRBJ1-5	CASSPPGQGRNQPQHF
TRBV11-2	18	TRBJ2-2	CASSLRGWTGMNTGELFF
TRBV5-1	14	TRBJ1-1	CASAVLGGGTEAFF
TRBV27	15	TRBJ1-2	CASSVNRGLNYGYTF
TRBV25-1	13	TRBJ1-2	CARTFRGCNGYTF
TRBV7-2	15	TRBJ2-1	CASSLGAGRGGEQFF
TRBV28	15	TRBJ2-5	CASSLWQGAIETQYF
TRBV5-1	14	TRBJ2-7	CASSLDRPSYEQYF
TRBV7-8	13	TRBJ1-1	CASSFTGEVGAFF